The rows below give T cell receptor beta chains drawn from one sample of a study of cytomegalovirus exposure and HLA in healthy donors. The repertoire was sequenced with immunoSEQ multiplex PCR; TCRdb's copy has only in-frame clones and lacks some. The data show hundreds of thousands of clones, almost 80% seen once. Material for sequencing was PBMCs. Receptor source: a male donor in good health and CMV-seronegative. CDR3s include the opening cysteine and the closing phenylalanine or tryptophan. The order of the fields is clone size, V gene, J gene, D gene, CDR3 DNA, CDR3 protein. D genes are given only for firm matches. Size tells how often a clone was seen (once, few, many) or the class of an expanded clone, and some rows leave it out.

clone size: .
V gene: TRBV7-8
J gene: TRBJ2-3
D gene: TRBD2
CDR3 DNA: TGTGCCAGCAGCTTAGCACCTAGCGGGACATATGCGCAGTATTTT
CDR3 protein: CASSLAPSGTYAQYF

clone size: .
V gene: TRBV4-1
J gene: TRBJ2-2
D gene: .
CDR3 DNA: TGCGCCAGCAGCCAAGAAGAACGGGAGCCAGCCGGGGAGCTGTTTTTT
CDR3 protein: CASSQEEREPAGELFF

clone size: .
V gene: TRBV2
J gene: TRBJ2-3
D gene: TRBD1
CDR3 DNA: TGTGCCAGCAGGGAGAGGACAGGGGGCTTCGATACGCAGTATTTT
CDR3 protein: CASRERTGGFDTQYF

clone size: .
V gene: TRBV9
J gene: TRBJ2-5
D gene: .
CDR3 DNA: TGTGCCAGCAGCGCCCCCGCGTACCAAGAGACCCAGTACTTC
CDR3 protein: CASSAPAYQETQYF

clone size: .
V gene: TRBV19
J gene: TRBJ2-7
D gene: TRBD1
CDR3 DNA: TGTGCCAGTAACCCCGGGACAGGGATCTACGAGCAGTACTTC
CDR3 protein: CASNPGTGIYEQYF

clone size: .
V gene: TRBV5-4
J gene: TRBJ2-1
D gene: .
CDR3 DNA: TGTGCCAGCAGCTCGTCTAGCGACAATGAGCAGTTCTTC
CDR3 protein: CASSSSSDNEQFF

clone size: .
V gene: TRBV6-1
J gene: TRBJ2-7
D gene: .
CDR3 DNA: TGTGCCAGCACCGGACAGGGAGGGGCCTCCTACGAGCAGTACTTC
CDR3 protein: CASTGQGGASYEQYF

clone size: .
V gene: TRBV7-9
J gene: TRBJ1-2
D gene: .
CDR3 DNA: TGTGCCAGCAGCTTAACCAGTAACTATGGCTACACCTTC
CDR3 protein: CASSLTSNYGYTF

clone size: few
V gene: TRBV5-1
J gene: TRBJ1-1
D gene: .
CDR3 DNA: TGCGCCAGCAGCTTGGACAGTAACACTGAAGCTTTCTTT
CDR3 protein: CASSLDSNTEAFF

clone size: .
V gene: TRBV6-6
J gene: TRBJ2-5
D gene: TRBD1
CDR3 DNA: TGTGCCAGCAGTACCCCGGACAGGGACGAGACCCAGTACTTC
CDR3 protein: CASSTPDRDETQYF

clone size: .
V gene: TRBV9
J gene: TRBJ2-7
D gene: TRBD2
CDR3 DNA: TGTGCCAGCAGCGCGGGACTAGCGGGATTCGAGCAGTACTTC
CDR3 protein: CASSAGLAGFEQYF

clone size: few
V gene: TRBV7-9
J gene: TRBJ1-1
D gene: .
CDR3 DNA: TGTGCCAGCAGCCTACTGAAAAGGGGTGACACTGAAGCTTTCTTT
CDR3 protein: CASSLLKRGDTEAFF

clone size: .
V gene: TRBV29-1
J gene: TRBJ1-2
D gene: .
CDR3 DNA: TGCAGCGTTGAAAATGGCCTCTATGGCTACACCTTC
CDR3 protein: CSVENGLYGYTF

clone size: .
V gene: TRBV6-1
J gene: TRBJ1-2
D gene: .
CDR3 DNA: TGTGCCAGCAGTGTTACACTGACTCCTACTTATGGCTACACCTTC
CDR3 protein: CASSVTLTPTYGYTF

clone size: once
V gene: TRBV27
J gene: TRBJ2-5
D gene: .
CDR3 DNA: TGTGCCAGCAGTTTAAGAAGCGCTCAAGAGACCCAGTACTTC
CDR3 protein: CASSLRSAQETQYF

clone size: .
V gene: TRBV9
J gene: TRBJ1-2
D gene: .
CDR3 DNA: TGTGCCAGCAGCGTAGTGGGGGGACTAGATGGCTACACCTTC
CDR3 protein: CASSVVGGLDGYTF

clone size: .
V gene: TRBV4-1
J gene: TRBJ2-1
D gene: TRBD2
CDR3 DNA: TGCGCCAGCAGCCAAGCGGCGGGAGCGGTCTACAATGAGCAGTTCTTC
CDR3 protein: CASSQAAGAVYNEQFF